This T cell receptor (beta chain) was found in a study of cytomegalovirus exposure and HLA in healthy donors. The study, taken as a whole, reports: Of the V segments, some could not be distinguished, including TRBV6-2 and TRBV6-3, and were excluded. In vitro data verified three CMV-associated chains as specific for CMV antigens.

The PCR was carried out with 60 Vbeta primers and 13 Jbeta primers. As handled by the study authors: As a later analysis found, there were around 86 million unique TCR beta chains, of which roughly 11 million were shared. Assay: immunoSEQ multiplex PCR; the TCRdb copy retains only in-frame clones and omits some. V, J and clone size are those of that table, while D and trimming were read from the DNA. Of about 70,000 clones detected, around two thirds appear once; the ten largest clones hold approximately 10%. The CDR3 has 14 residues. Germline V gives CDR1 SGHDT, CDR2 YYEEEE. After removal of 3 bases from V and 3 bases from J, the junction contained 4 bases not matched to a gene. Regarding this clone: Its specificity is unknown.

The chain joins TRBV5-6 to TRBJ1-2; TRBD1 agrees at 8 bases. The TCR was taken from a human donor in good health. Sequenced material: PBMCs. In DNA, the CDR3 is TGTGCCAGCAGCTCGACAGGGGCCTACTATGGCTACACCTTC. Amino acids: CASSSTGAYYGYTF. Variable domain in full (rest from reference TRBV5-6 and TRBJ1-2): DAGVTQSPTHLIKTRGQQVTLRCSPKSGHDTVSWYQQALGQGPQFIFQYYEEEERQRGNFPDRFSGHQFPNYSSELNVNALLLGDSALYLCASSSTGAYYGYTFGSGTRLTVV.